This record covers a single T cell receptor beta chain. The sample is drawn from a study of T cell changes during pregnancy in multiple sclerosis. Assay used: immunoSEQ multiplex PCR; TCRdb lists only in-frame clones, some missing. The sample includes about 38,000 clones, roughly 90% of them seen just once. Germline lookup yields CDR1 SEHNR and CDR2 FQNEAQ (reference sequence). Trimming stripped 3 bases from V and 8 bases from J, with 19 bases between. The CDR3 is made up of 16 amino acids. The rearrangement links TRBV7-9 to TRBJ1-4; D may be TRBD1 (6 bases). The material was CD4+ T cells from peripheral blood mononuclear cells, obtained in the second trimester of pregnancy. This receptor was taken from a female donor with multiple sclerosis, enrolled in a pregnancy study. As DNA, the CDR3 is TGTGCCAGCAGCTTGGCCCGGGACAACATCGCCGAAAAACTGTTTTTT. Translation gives CASSLARDNIAEKLFF.